The 21 T cell receptor beta chains below all came from one sample that was sequenced in a study of regulatory T cells in long-lasting Graves disease. As for time point: persistent/refractory GD, antithyroid drugs over 5 years with positive TRAb. The TCR library used RNA extracted from PBMCs. Assembly of TCR beta libraries relied on iRepertoire HTBI primers together with Arm-PCR of CDR3 regions. Each CDR3 protein is one row after TCRdb ran MiXCR on the multiplex PCR reads. The sample consists of more than 350,000 distinct CDR3 sequences, 21% of them appearing once. Material: peripheral blood mononuclear cells (PBMCs), obtained when the disease was refractory, from a patient treated with antithyroid drugs. These receptors were collected from a female donor with Graves disease.

This clonotype was seen repeatedly, ten times or more. This chain links TRBV12-3 or TRBV12-4 with TRBJ1-1; maybe TRBD1 (6 bases). CDR3 size: 13 residues. With 5 bases removed from V and 3 bases from J, the gap between germline ends came to 10 bases. CDR3: CASSMTGYTEAFF. The CDR3 DNA is TGTGCCAGCAGTATGACAGGTTACACTGAAGCTTTCTTT.

The J gene is TRBJ2-7, the V gene TRBV3-1; 7 bases match TRBD1. This CDR3 comprises 15 residues. Germline values: CDR1 LGHDT, CDR2 YNNKEL (reference sequence). V dropped 4 bases and J dropped 9; count of bases not matched to a gene: 15. CDR3 DNA: TGTGCCAGCAGCCCCCGGGACAGAGATACGAATGGGCAGTACTTC. It yields the protein CASSPRDRDTNGQYF.

The table lists this clonotype with many counts. The chain carries TRBV10-1 and TRBJ2-5; possibly TRBD1 for D (5 bases). The length of the CDR3 is 14 residues. Per germline, CDR1 WNHNN and CDR2 SYGVQD (reference sequence). V lost 0 bases and J 3 bases, leaving 8 bases between the germline ends. Here the CDR3 reads CASSESLTEETQYF. The CDR3 DNA reads TGCGCCAGCAGTGAGTCGCTGACAGAAGAGACCCAGTACTTC.

This clonotype has a single count. This rearrangement joins TRBV20-1 to TRBJ2-3, with 10 bases aligning to TRBD2. J gave up 5 bases and V 6 bases, and 11 bases lay outside the gene matches. CDR3 length: 15 residues. CDR1 is DFQATT, CDR2 SNEGSKA, per germline (reference sequence). This chain's CDR3 is CSATPASGGRDTQYF. CDR3 sequence (DNA): TGCAGTGCCACTCCGGCTAGCGGGGGAAGAGATACGCAGTATTTT.

This clonotype was seen at least ten times. This chain links TRBV28 with TRBJ2-4, with TRBD1 matching over 7 bases. The V segment lost 3 bases and the J segment 9 bases; nucleotides outside the gene matches: 11. This CDR3 is built from 15 residues. Germline V gene sequence: CDR1 MDHEN, CDR2 SYDVKM. CDR3 in amino acids: CASSLAETGSSIQYF. The CDR3 coding sequence is TGTGCCAGCAGTTTGGCCGAGACAGGGTCAAGCATTCAGTACTTC.

Many counts were recorded for this clonotype. J is TRBJ2-5 and V is TRBV11-2; D is unclear. Germline assignment: CDR1 SGHAT and CDR2 FQNNGV. The V and J ends lost 0 bases and 5 bases respectively, with 13 bases between them. This CDR3 comprises 15 residues. The CDR3 spells CASSLDLGLRETQYF. In DNA, the CDR3 is TGTGCCAGCAGCTTAGATCTCGGTCTAAGGGAGACCCAGTACTTC.

This clonotype appeared a few times. The chain links TRBV6-5 to TRBJ1-1; possible D gene TRBD1, 6 bases. V was trimmed by 2 bases and J by 4 bases, leaving 20 bases between them. Germline CDR1 and CDR2: MNHEY and SVGAGI. This CDR3 has 17 residues. CDR3 in DNA: TGTGCCAGCAGTTACGGGCAGGGGCCCGCCGGGAGCACTGAAGCTTTCTTT. Residues: CASSYGQGPAGSTEAFF.

Ten or more counts support this clonotype. The genes are TRBV12-3 or TRBV12-4 and TRBJ1-3; perhaps TRBD1 as D (5 bases). V gave up 3 bases and J gave up 12 bases, with 6 bases separating them. This CDR3 is 10 amino acids long. This CDR3 reads CASSLGDIYF. In nucleotides, the CDR3 is TGTGCCAGCAGTTTGGGGGACATATATTTT.

This clonotype was counted many times. The chain links TRBV20-1 to TRBJ1-6; 7 bases map to TRBD1. Germline V gene sequence: CDR1 DFQATT, CDR2 SNEGSKA (reference sequence). Trimming removed 6 bases from V and 6 bases from J; junction bases left unmatched: 11. The CDR3 has 15 amino acids. DNA of the CDR3: TGCAGTGCAAAGGGTGCAGGGGGTCTTAATTCACCCCTCCACTTT. This sequence encodes CSAKGAGGLNSPLHF.

This clonotype has just a few counts. Mismatch with germline at one junction end may stem from a read error. The rearrangement links TRBV29-1 to TRBJ2-5, with 7 bases identical to TRBD2. The CDR3 extends over 16 amino acids. In germline, CDR1 is SQVTM, CDR2 ANQGSEA. In nucleotides, the CDR3 is TGCAGCATTGAAGATCTGGGCACGGGAGGCCAGGAGACCCAGTACTTC. Protein sequence: CSIEDLGTGGQETQYF.

This clonotype was seen a handful of times. An end of the junction differs from the germline gene, which may be a read error. The chain employs TRBV3-1 and TRBJ2-7; unclear D gene. The length of the CDR3 is 12 residues. Germline-derived CDR1 and CDR2 are LGHDT and YNNKEL (reference sequence). The DNA of the CDR3 is TGTGTCAGCAGCCAATCGTCGCTACAGCAGTACTTC. It codes for CVSSQSSLQQYF.

This clonotype was seen repeatedly, ten times or more. The V and J genes are TRBV2 and TRBJ1-6; tentatively, D is TRBD1 (5 bases). Trimming took 7 bases from V and 6 from J, leaving 10 bases between them. Per the germline V gene, CDR1 is SNHLY and CDR2 is FYNNEI. CDR3 length equals 13 residues. The CDR3 loop reads CASTRDRNSPLHF. Here the CDR3 DNA reads TGTGCCAGCACCAGGGACCGTAATTCACCCCTCCACTTT.

At least ten counts were recorded for this clonotype. The V call is TRBV5-1, the J call TRBJ2-5, with 12 positions matching TRBD1. V trimming: 4 bases; J trimming: 0 bases; junction bases outside the gene matches: 4. Germline V CDR1 and CDR2: SGHRS, YFSETQ. The CDR3 contains 16 residues. CDR3 bases: TGCGCCAGCAGCGGTGGGACAGGGGGCTACCAAGAGACCCAGTACTTC. Its protein product is CASSGGTGGYQETQYF.

J is TRBJ2-6 and V is TRBV7-9; tentatively, D is TRBD2 (5 bases). V was clipped by 2 bases and J by 0 bases, with 11 bases between them. The CDR3 has 17 amino acids. CDR1 SEHNR and CDR2 FQNEAQ come from the germline V gene (reference sequence). CDR3 nucleotide sequence: TGTGCCAGCAGCTTAACGGGGTCTCTCTCTGGGGCCAACGTCCTGACTTTC. It specifies CASSLTGSLSGANVLTF.

This clonotype was seen a few times. The chain links TRBV3-1 to TRBJ2-7, with 7 positions matching TRBD2. V lost 1 base, J lost 3 bases, and 15 bases stayed unmatched. Germline V gives CDR1 LGHDT, CDR2 YNNKEL (reference sequence). The CDR3 covers 18 residues. Here the CDR3 DNA reads TGTGCCAGCAGCCAAGGAGTGGGGCCTGGACTAGTGCGCTACGAGCAGTACTTC. Protein sequence: CASSQGVGPGLVRYEQYF.

This clonotype appeared once. With a far larger clone one base away, a read error is the likely cause. The rearrangement joins TRBV6-2 or TRBV6-3 to TRBJ2-7, with D hard to call. The CDR3 sequence is 13 residues long. CDR1 MNHEY and CDR2 SVGEGT come from the germline V gene. Trimming removed 4 bases from V and 3 bases from J, with 10 bases in between. CDR3 sequence: CASSCSARYEQYF. For the CDR3, the DNA is TGTGCCAGCAGTTGCTCCGCACGCTACGAGCAGTACTTC.

The chain recombines TRBV2 with TRBJ1-1, with 10 bases fitting TRBD1. Germline assignment: CDR1 SNHLY and CDR2 FYNNEI. This CDR3 contains 14 residues. With 3 bases clipped from V and 8 bases from J, the junction kept 6 bases outside the gene matches. CDR3 protein: CASSDGTGEAEAFF. Written as DNA, the CDR3 is TGTGCCAGCAGTGACGGGACAGGGGAGGCAGAAGCTTTCTTT.

This clonotype came up a few times. The rearrangement uses TRBV5-4 and TRBJ2-5; TRBD1 or TRBD2 may be the D gene (7 bases each). CDR1 is SGHNT and CDR2 is YYREEE in the germline V gene (reference sequence). The CDR3 has 16 amino acids. The germline V and J ends were trimmed by 5 bases and 3 bases, with 20 bases remaining between them. CDR3 DNA sequence: TGTGCCAGCAGTTCAACAGGGGCGGGGGTGGAAGAGACCCAGTACTTC. Residues: CASSSTGAGVEETQYF.

This clonotype has more than one count but fewer than ten. The V gene is TRBV7-9, the J gene TRBJ2-5; TRBD1 might be the D (5 bases). The V gene lost 4 bases and the J gene lost 5 bases, with 14 bases spanning the gap. The CDR3 length is 14 residues. Germline CDR1 reads SEHNR; CDR2 reads FQNEAQ (reference sequence). CDR3 DNA sequence: TGTGCCAGCAGCTCCAGAGGTTGGGGCGAGACCCAGTACTTC. Its protein is CASSSRGWGETQYF.

This clonotype appeared a single time. A much larger clone sits a single nucleotide away, making a read error possible. The chain carries TRBV28 and TRBJ1-2; TRBD1 aligns across 9 bases. The V and J ends lost 6 bases and 4 bases, in that order; junction bases with no gene match: 9. This CDR3 is 15 amino acids long. Germline V gives CDR1 MDHEN, CDR2 SYDVKM. As DNA, the CDR3 is TGTGCCAGCAGCTCACGGACAGGGGCGGCCTATGGCTACACCTTC. This translates into CASSSRTGAAYGYTF.

This clonotype was detected only a few times. The chain joins TRBV6-1 to TRBJ2-7; TRBD2 is a possible D gene (6 bases). Germline V gene lookup returns CDR1 MNHNS and CDR2 SASEGT. This CDR3 spans 11 amino acids. V was trimmed by 7 bases and J by 6 bases, leaving 10 bases between them. The DNA for the CDR3 is TGTGCCAGCATAGGAGGGACCGAGCAGTACTTC. Its protein product is CASIGGTEQYF.